Following are 24 T cell receptor beta chains from one sample sequenced in a study of T cell responses to AZD1222 COVID-19 vaccine. Profiling relied on immunoSEQ multiplex PCR, and the TCRdb table lists in-frame clones only, not all of them. The sample consists of about 120,000 clones, roughly 90% of them appearing once. The material sequenced was peripheral blood, taken on day 0 of AZD1222 vaccination. These receptors were collected from an adult in good health.

As to this clone: One end of the junction does not line up with germline, which may come from a read error. V gene TRBV5-6 combines with J gene TRBJ2-7; D is possibly TRBD2 (6 bases). The CDR3 has 13 residues. Per the germline V gene, CDR1 is SGHDT and CDR2 is YYEEEE. CDR3 sequence: CASSWRGMAWGSF. In DNA form, the CDR3 reads TGTGCCAGCAGCTGGAGGGGAATGGCTTGGGGGTCCTTC.

The genes are TRBV7-9 and TRBJ2-1; TRBD2 aligns across 10 bases. Per germline, CDR1 SEHNR and CDR2 FQNEAQ (reference sequence). J gave up 4 bases and V 6 bases, and 6 bases lay outside the gene matches. This CDR3 comprises 15 residues. DNA for the CDR3: TGTGCCAGCAGAGGAGTTAGCGGGAGGTACAATGAGCAGTTCTTC. This sequence encodes CASRGVSGRYNEQFF. The variable domain in full, completed from reference TRBV7-9 and TRBJ2-1, reads DTGVSQNPRHKITKRGQNVTFRCDPISEHNRLYWYRQTLGQGPEFLTYFQNEAQLEKSRLLSDRFSAERPKGSFSTLEIQRTEQGDSAMYLCASRGVSGRYNEQFFGPGTRLTVL.

V usage is TRBV6-7 and J usage is TRBJ2-2; D may correspond to TRBD1 or TRBD2 (6 bases each). TRBV6-7 is noted as an ORF with a role that remains uncertain. V dropped 0 bases and J dropped 0 bases, with 11 bases sitting between them. The CDR3 covers 17 residues. The CDR3, as DNA: TGTGCCAGCAGTTACTCGAAGGGGGGCGCGAACACCGGGGAGCTGTTTTTT. This codes for CASSYSKGGANTGELFF.

The gene calls are TRBV6-5 and TRBJ1-1; no clear D. This CDR3 has 11 residues. Germline CDR1 MNHEY, CDR2 SVGAGI. V was shortened by 6 bases and J by 7 bases, with 9 bases between the two germline ends. The chain's CDR3 is CASSRGSEAFF. DNA of the CDR3: TGTGCCAGCAGCCGAGGGAGTGAAGCTTTCTTT.

J is TRBJ2-1 and V is TRBV27; 8 nucleotides line up with TRBD2. Germline V CDR1 and CDR2: MNHEY, SMNVEV (reference sequence). This CDR3 is built from 15 residues. After removal of 6 bases from V and 6 bases from J, the junction contained 10 bases not matched to a gene. For the CDR3, the DNA is TGTGCCAGCAGATCCCCGGGACTAGTCGTCAATGAGCAGTTCTTC. Amino acid sequence: CASRSPGLVVNEQFF.

This chain links TRBV6-5 with TRBJ2-4; 7 bases align to TRBD1. Germline loops: CDR1 MNHEY, CDR2 SVGAGI. V shed 2 bases, J shed 6 bases, and the junction held 10 bases outside the gene matches. This CDR3 has 16 amino acids. The CDR3 DNA sequence: TGTGCCAGCAGTTACGGCCCAACAGGGGCTGGAAACATTCAGTACTTC. Encoded protein: CASSYGPTGAGNIQYF.

This clone is a singleton in its sample. This chain uses TRBV21-1 with TRBJ2-5; the table names TRBD1, a call not compared with the DNA. TRBV21-1 is described as a pseudogene. This CDR3 contains 17 residues. CDR3 loop: CATTLDADRAHQETQYF. In DNA, the CDR3 is TGTGCCACCACGCTGGACGCGGACAGGGCCCACCAAGAGACCCAGTACTTC.

The chain is built from TRBV13 and TRBJ2-7; D is possibly TRBD1 (6 bases). Germline-derived CDR1 and CDR2 are PRHDT and FYEKMQ (reference sequence). This CDR3 has 14 amino acids. V dropped 3 bases and J dropped 4 bases, with 13 bases sitting between them. CDR3 region: CASSFRDRLYEQYF. CDR3 in DNA: TGTGCCAGCAGCTTTCGAGACAGGCTTTACGAGCAGTACTTC. Full variable domain (missing parts from reference TRBV13 and TRBJ2-7): AAGVIQSPRHLIKEKRETATLKCYPIPRHDTVYWYQQGPGQDPQFLISFYEKMQSDKGSIPDRFSAQQFSDYHSELNMSSLELGDSALYFCASSFRDRLYEQYFGPGTRLTVT.

This clone was picked up a small number of times. The CDR3 nucleotides read TGTGCCAGCAGCTTAGGCAGAACCTACGAGCAGTACTTC. This encodes CASSLGRTYEQYF. This chain connects TRBV7-2 to TRBJ2-7; D is unresolved. The germline V and J ends were trimmed by 1 base and 2 bases, with 6 bases remaining between them. The V gene's germline CDR1 is SGHTA and CDR2 FQGNSA. CDR3 size: 13 residues.

V is TRBV11-2 and J is TRBJ1-5; 10 bases line up with TRBD1. V was pared by 4 bases and J by 7 bases, with 4 bases of the junction left unmatched. Germline CDR1 and CDR2: SGHAT and FQNNGV. The CDR3 is 14 residues long. CDR3 nucleotide sequence: TGTGCCAGCAGCTCGGGACAGGGGAGCCAGCCCCAGCATTTT. It specifies CASSSGQGSQPQHF.

J is TRBJ1-4 and V is TRBV27; D is unresolved. Germline CDR1 is MNHEY and CDR2 is SMNVEV (reference sequence). The V end lost 6 bases, the J end lost 0 bases, and 11 bases lay between the germline ends. This CDR3 has 15 residues. The CDR3 DNA follows: TGTGCCAGCAGAACCTTTGGCGCAACTAATGAAAAACTGTTTTTT. Its translation is CASRTFGATNEKLFF.

The chain combines TRBV5-1 with TRBJ2-1; TRBD2 matches at 8 bases. Germline values: CDR1 SGHRS, CDR2 YFSETQ. The CDR3 contains 15 residues. Trimming cost V 2 bases and J 2 bases; bases outside gene matches: 3. CDR3 residues: CASSLAGATYNEQFF. CDR3 sequence (DNA): TGCGCCAGCAGCTTAGCGGGAGCCACCTACAATGAGCAGTTCTTC.

The chain uses TRBV5-1 and TRBJ1-5; no clear D. The CDR3 extends over 15 amino acids. The germline V gene has CDR1 SGHRS and CDR2 YFSETQ. The ends were cut back, 0 bases at V and 10 bases at J, with 17 bases in the middle. CDR3 nucleotides: TGCGCCAGCAGCTTGGACAGATCAAGATCTAGCCCCCAGCATTTT. Amino acids: CASSLDRSRSSPQHF. The entire variable domain, with the rest obtained from reference TRBV5-1 and TRBJ1-5, is as follows: KAGVTQTPRYLIKTRGQQVTLSCSPISGHRSVSWYQQTPGQGLQFLFEYFSETQRNKGNFPGRFSGRQFSNSRSEMNVSTLELGDSALYLCASSLDRSRSSPQHFGDGTRLSIL.

This rearrangement joins TRBV5-4 to TRBJ2-7; D gene unclear. Germline V gene sequence: CDR1 SGHNT, CDR2 YYREEE (reference sequence). The CDR3 runs 10 residues. Deletions cut 2 bases from V and 5 bases from J, with 2 bases between. For the CDR3, the DNA is TGTGCCAGCAGCTTCCACGAGCAGTACTTC. This translates into CASSFHEQYF.

The CDR3 loop is CASSSGALADWVPRETQYF. CDR3 coding DNA: TGTGCCAGCAGCTCAGGGGCACTAGCGGACTGGGTACCAAGGGAGACCCAGTACTTC. The chain combines TRBV6-2 or TRBV6-3 with TRBJ2-5, with TRBD2 matching over 8 bases. There are 19 residues in the CDR3. V lost 6 bases to trimming and J lost 5 bases; unmatched junction nucleotides: 23. CDR1 is MNHEY and CDR2 is SVGEGT in the germline V gene.

V usage is TRBV7-9 and J usage is TRBJ1-1; unclear D gene. The germline V gene encodes CDR1 SEHNR and CDR2 FQNEAQ (reference sequence). The CDR3 loop spans 11 amino acids. V was trimmed by 5 bases and J by 11 bases, leaving 12 bases between them. CDR3: CASSQYIGAFF. In DNA, the CDR3 is TGTGCCAGCAGCCAATACATTGGGGCTTTCTTT.

V is TRBV5-6 and J is TRBJ2-7; TRBD1 agrees at 7 bases. The CDR3 length is 17 residues. Trimming took 0 bases from V and 1 from J; bases not matched to a gene: 10. The V gene's germline CDR1 is SGHDT and CDR2 YYEEEE. CDR3 DNA sequence: TGTGCCAGCAGCTTGGTTTTTGGGACAGTGGGATCCTACGAGCAGTACTTC. Amino acids: CASSLVFGTVGSYEQYF. Combining the CDR3 with reference TRBV5-6 and TRBJ2-7 gives the whole variable domain DAGVTQSPTHLIKTRGQQVTLRCSPKSGHDTVSWYQQALGQGPQFIFQYYEEEERQRGNFPDRFSGHQFPNYSSELNVNALLLGDSALYLCASSLVFGTVGSYEQYFGPGTRLTVT.

The chain couples TRBV7-2 to TRBJ1-1; a possible D gene is TRBD1 (6 bases). The CDR3 sequence is 13 residues long. Trimming shortened V by 11 bases and J by 6 bases, and 19 bases separated the two germline ends. Per the germline V gene, CDR1 is SGHTA and CDR2 is FQGNSA. Here the CDR3 DNA reads TGTGCCGGAGGGGGAGCCGGGAGACCTGAAGCTTTCTTT. Protein product: CAGGGAGRPEAFF.

This sequence joins TRBV3-1 (or the pseudogene TRBV3-2) and TRBJ1-2, with a possible D match to TRBD1 (6 bases). The CDR3 loop spans 15 amino acids. Trimming cost V 6 bases and J 2 bases, with 16 bases left between them. CDR1 and CDR2 (germline): LGHDT, YNNKEL (reference sequence). As DNA, the CDR3 is TGTGCCAGCAGACCCGAGGACAGAGCAAACTATGGCTACACCTTC. Protein product: CASRPEDRANYGYTF.

This chain connects TRBV29-1 to TRBJ2-7; TRBD2 matches 9 bases. After removal of 3 bases from V and 6 bases from J, the junction contained 9 bases not matched to a gene. Germline V lookup: CDR1 SQVTM, CDR2 ANQGSEA. The CDR3 covers 14 residues. The CDR3 sequence: CSVDGLAGFSEQYF. The DNA for the CDR3 is TGCAGCGTTGACGGTCTAGCGGGATTCTCCGAGCAGTACTTC.

The chain uses TRBV19 and TRBJ2-7; 7 bases line up with TRBD1. V was pared by 1 base and J by 3 bases, with 6 bases of the junction left unmatched. Germline V gene lookup returns CDR1 LNHDA and CDR2 SQIVND (reference sequence). The CDR3 extends over 15 amino acids. The CDR3 bases are TGTGCCAGTAGTATAGGACAGGGCAGAATCTACGAGCAGTACTTC. The encoded protein is CASSIGQGRIYEQYF.

V usage is TRBV4-3 and J usage is TRBJ2-4; D ambiguous. This CDR3 spans 16 amino acids. V dropped 1 base and J dropped 0 bases, with 10 bases sitting between them. Germline V gene sequence: CDR1 LGHNA, CDR2 YSLEER. CDR3 sequence: CASSQGADLAKNIQYF. The CDR3 coding sequence is TGCGCCAGCAGCCAAGGGGCAGATCTAGCCAAAAACATTCAGTACTTC.

The chain carries TRBV27 and TRBJ1-5, with D maybe TRBD1 (5 bases). V shed 2 bases and J shed 9 bases, with 17 bases lying between them. CDR3 length: 15 residues. The germline V gene encodes CDR1 MNHEY and CDR2 SMNVEV (reference sequence). Written as DNA, the CDR3 is TGTGCCAGCAGTTTAGGGCAGGGATTTAGGCTGCCCCAGCATTTT. Translated, it gives CASSLGQGFRLPQHF.

The chain uses TRBV27 and TRBJ2-7; a possible D gene is TRBD2 (6 bases). CDR3 size: 14 residues. V lost 8 bases and J 2 bases, leaving 16 bases between the germline ends. CDR1 and CDR2 from the germline V gene are MNHEY and SMNVEV (reference sequence). CDR3: CASAIRWGAYEQYF. The CDR3 region has the DNA TGTGCCAGCGCCATCCGCTGGGGGGCCTACGAGCAGTACTTC.